The 25 T cell receptor beta chains below all came from one sample that was sequenced in a study of control samples from healthy donors and cancer patients. Assay: immunoSEQ multiplex PCR; the TCRdb copy retains only in-frame clones and omits some. There are about 160,000 clones in the sample; less than 95% occur only once, and 12% to 15% lies in the top ten. The sequencing input was PBMCs. These TCRs come from a man aged 60 to 69 with colorectal cancer.

This CDR3 reads CASSLRGTGGSNQPQHF. CDR3 in DNA: TGTGCCAGCAGCTTAAGGGGGACAGGGGGAAGCAATCAGCCCCAGCATTTT. The rearrangement joins TRBV7-2 to TRBJ1-5; 11 bases fit TRBD1. CDR1 and CDR2 (germline): SGHTA, FQGNSA. Trimming cost V 2 bases and J 1 base; bases outside gene matches: 4. The CDR3 covers 17 residues.

The rearrangement links TRBV30 to TRBJ1-1; 11 bases fit TRBD1. This CDR3 region has 14 residues. With 3 bases clipped from V and 9 bases from J, the junction kept 9 bases outside the gene matches. Germline V gene lookup returns CDR1 GTSNPN and CDR2 SVGIG (reference sequence). In DNA form, the CDR3 reads TGTGCCTGGAGCCTCGGGACAGGGGGTTTACAAGCTTTCTTT. Amino acid sequence: CAWSLGTGGLQAFF.

The genes are TRBV11-2 and TRBJ2-7; TRBD2 agrees at 9 bases. The germline gives CDR1 SGHAT, CDR2 FQNNGV. The V and J ends lost 2 bases and 3 bases, in that order; junction bases with no gene match: 2. The CDR3 extends over 14 amino acids. For the CDR3, the DNA is TGTGCCAGCAGCTTACAACTAGCGGGCTACGAGCAGTACTTC. Protein: CASSLQLAGYEQYF.

This clone showed up just once. The chain uses TRBV7-9 and TRBJ1-1, with D possibly matching TRBD1 (5 bases). Per the germline V gene, CDR1 is SEHNR and CDR2 is FQNEAQ (reference sequence). Deletions cut 0 bases from V and 8 bases from J, with 10 bases between. The CDR3 extends over 13 amino acids. CDR3 in DNA: TGTGCCAGCAGCTTAGCGCAGGGAGAGGAAGCTTTCTTT. Translated: CASSLAQGEEAFF.

This rearrangement joins TRBV18 to TRBJ2-7, with TRBD1 matching over 10 bases. This CDR3 contains 15 residues. In germline, CDR1 is KGHSH, CDR2 LQKENI. The trim removed 3 bases at V and 4 bases at J, leaving 6 bases unmatched. CDR3 region: CASSPSPDRGYEQYF. The DNA for the CDR3 is TGTGCCAGCTCACCTTCCCCGGACAGGGGGTACGAGCAGTACTTC.

This chain connects TRBV10-2 to TRBJ1-1; D ambiguous. Germline-derived CDR1 and CDR2 are WSHSY and SAAADI. The V end was cut by 2 bases, the J end by 1 base, with 8 bases between. The CDR3 totals 14 residues. The CDR3 loop reads CASSEVQGNTEAFF. The DNA for the CDR3 is TGCGCCAGCAGTGAGGTGCAAGGGAACACTGAAGCTTTCTTT.

This rearrangement joins TRBV19 to TRBJ1-1; D might be TRBD1 (5 bases). This CDR3 is built from 14 residues. V was cut by 1 base and J by 3 bases, with 9 bases left in between. Germline V gene lookup returns CDR1 LNHDA and CDR2 SQIVND (reference sequence). CDR3 sequence: CASSIALGDTEAFF. CDR3 DNA: TGTGCCAGTAGTATAGCGTTGGGGGACACTGAAGCTTTCTTT.

The rearrangement uses TRBV5-4 and TRBJ1-4; TRBD1 matches at 7 bases. Per germline, CDR1 SGHNT and CDR2 YYREEE (reference sequence). The CDR3 has 16 amino acids. Germline trimming cut 5 bases from V and 3 bases from J; bases unmatched to any gene: 10. The CDR3 region is CASSPTGTVANEKLFF. The CDR3 nucleotides are TGTGCCAGCAGTCCAACAGGGACAGTGGCTAATGAAAAACTGTTTTTT.

This clone was recorded only once. The rearrangement uses TRBV5-6 and TRBJ1-3, with 8 bases aligning to TRBD1. This CDR3 is built from 17 residues. Germline loops: CDR1 SGHDT, CDR2 YYEEEE. V lost 4 bases to trimming and J lost 4 bases; unmatched junction nucleotides: 13. CDR3 nucleotide sequence: TGTGCCAGCAGCCCTTTGGACAGGGAGACGTCCGGAAACACCATATATTTT. Residues: CASSPLDRETSGNTIYF.

V gene TRBV5-1 combines with J gene TRBJ2-1, with 9 bases matching TRBD1. The germline CDR1 and CDR2 sequences are SGHRS and YFSETQ. V lost 4 bases to trimming and J lost 7 bases; unmatched junction nucleotides: 9. The CDR3 sequence is 15 residues long. The CDR3 spells CASSTTGGAWNEQFF. CDR3 bases: TGCGCCAGCAGCACCACAGGGGGCGCATGGAATGAGCAGTTCTTC.

The chain is built from TRBV7-9 and TRBJ1-1; no reliable D call. Germline CDR1 and CDR2: SEHNR and FQNEAQ (reference sequence). V was trimmed by 5 bases and J by 0 bases, leaving 10 bases between them. CDR3 size: 14 residues. CDR3 nucleotides: TGTGCCAGCAGCCCCCGGGCCGTGAACACTGAAGCTTTCTTT. It codes for CASSPRAVNTEAFF.

V usage is TRBV29-1 and J usage is TRBJ1-1; TRBD1 agrees at 9 bases. Germline lookup yields CDR1 SQVTM and CDR2 ANQGSEA. V lost 2 bases and J lost 5; bases outside the gene matches: 9. The CDR3 sequence is 15 residues long. CDR3 amino acids: CSVELPGQGRTEAFF. The CDR3 coding sequence is TGCAGCGTTGAACTTCCGGGACAGGGCCGAACTGAAGCTTTCTTT.

This chain uses TRBV5-4 with TRBJ1-6, with TRBD1 identical over 8 bases. CDR3 size: 17 residues. Germline CDR1 reads SGHNT; CDR2 reads YYREEE (reference sequence). V shed 0 bases and J 1 base; nucleotides not matched to a gene: 3. Here the CDR3 DNA reads TGTGCCAGCAGCTTGGGGACAGGGAGGTCCTATAATTCACCCCTCCACTTT. Its translation: CASSLGTGRSYNSPLHF.

The chain is built from TRBV5-5 and TRBJ1-2; 9 bases agree with TRBD1. CDR1 SGHKS and CDR2 YYEKEE come from the germline V gene (reference sequence). The V segment lost 3 bases and the J segment 4 bases; nucleotides outside the gene matches: 13. The CDR3 sequence is 17 residues long. The CDR3: CASSSEDRGRFPYGYTF. CDR3 DNA: TGTGCCAGCAGCTCAGAGGACAGGGGCCGCTTCCCCTATGGCTACACCTTC.

As regards this clone: Different DNA sequences within this sample yield the same CDR3. This chain links TRBV5-6 with TRBJ1-5; tentatively, D is TRBD1 (5 bases). Trimming shortened V by 0 bases and J by 0 bases, and 7 bases separated the two germline ends. Per germline, CDR1 SGHDT and CDR2 YYEEEE. The CDR3 totals 15 residues. CDR3 loop: CASSLGGLSNQPQHF. DNA for the CDR3: TGTGCCAGCAGCTTGGGGGGACTTAGCAATCAGCCCCAGCATTTT.

The V and J genes are TRBV11-3 and TRBJ1-2; D possibly corresponds to TRBD1 (6 bases). From germline, CDR1 is SGHNT and CDR2 YENEEA. Trimming cost V 5 bases and J 0 bases, with 13 bases left between them. This CDR3 region has 15 residues. CDR3 DNA sequence: TGTGCCAGCAGCCTAGGGGGTACACCTAACTATGGCTACACCTTC. It translates to CASSLGGTPNYGYTF.

The chain couples TRBV3-1 (or the pseudogene TRBV3-2) to TRBJ2-3; 9 bases match TRBD1. V dropped 4 bases and J dropped 5; count of bases not matched to a gene: 4. The CDR3 spans 14 residues. Germline V gene data show CDR1 as LGHDT and CDR2 as YNNKEL (reference sequence). Here the CDR3 reads CASSPGTGLDTQYF. Written as DNA, the CDR3 is TGTGCCAGCAGCCCCGGGACAGGGTTAGATACGCAGTATTTT.

The rearrangement uses TRBV29-1 and TRBJ1-1; 9 bases are a match to TRBD1. Germline CDR1 reads SQVTM; CDR2 reads ANQGSEA. V lost 6 bases and J lost 4; bases outside the gene matches: 9. The CDR3 contains 14 residues. CDR3 sequence (DNA): TGCAGCGTGCGTATGGACAGGGGCCTCACTGAAGCTTTCTTT. Amino acid sequence: CSVRMDRGLTEAFF.

V usage is TRBV4-1 and J usage is TRBJ2-5, with D unclear. There are 15 residues in the CDR3. Trimming stripped 0 bases from V and 2 bases from J, with 10 bases between. Germline assignment: CDR1 MGHRA and CDR2 YSYEKL. The CDR3 protein is CASSQDTETQETQYF. Here the CDR3 DNA reads TGCGCCAGCAGCCAAGATACAGAGACGCAAGAGACCCAGTACTTC.

This clone showed up just once. This rearrangement joins TRBV2 to TRBJ2-7, with 9 nucleotides matching TRBD1. After removal of 6 bases from V and 0 bases from J, the junction contained 3 bases not matched to a gene. From germline, CDR1 is SNHLY and CDR2 FYNNEI. This CDR3 has 14 amino acids. The CDR3 here is CASSPGQGSYEQYF. The CDR3 DNA is TGTGCCAGCAGCCCGGGACAGGGCTCCTACGAGCAGTACTTC.

The CDR3 DNA reads as TGTGCCAGCAGCGTCCGAACAGGGATAGCTGAGACCCAGTACTTC. Translated: CASSVRTGIAETQYF. This chain connects TRBV7-2 to TRBJ2-5; weak D call: TRBD1 (6 bases). Per the germline V gene, CDR1 is SGHTA and CDR2 is FQGNSA. The CDR3 loop spans 15 amino acids. The germline V and J ends were trimmed by 5 bases and 5 bases, with 18 bases remaining between them.

The chain employs TRBV6-5 and TRBJ1-3; D gene unclear. This CDR3 comprises 12 residues. Germline CDR1 MNHEY, CDR2 SVGAGI. The germline V and J ends were trimmed by 6 bases and 5 bases, with 8 bases remaining between them. The DNA for the CDR3 is TGTGCCAGCAGCCCCGACCGAAACACCATATATTTT. Protein: CASSPDRNTIYF.

The V and J genes are TRBV7-2 and TRBJ2-2, with 7 bases identical to TRBD1. Germline V gene sequence: CDR1 SGHTA, CDR2 FQGNSA. The ends lost 5 bases at V and 2 bases at J; junction bases unmatched: 5. The CDR3 is 15 amino acids. The CDR3 here is CASSPRGGNTGELFF. The CDR3 DNA follows: TGTGCCAGCAGCCCTCGAGGGGGCAACACCGGGGAGCTGTTTTTT.

In its sample, this clone was seen once. The rearrangement uses TRBV6-5 and TRBJ1-3; 7 bases line up with TRBD1. Germline trimming cut 6 bases from V and 7 bases from J; bases unmatched to any gene: 9. The CDR3 spans 14 residues. Per germline, CDR1 MNHEY and CDR2 SVGAGI. The CDR3 is CASRPQGGVNTIYF. The CDR3 region has the DNA TGTGCCAGCAGGCCGCAAGGGGGCGTCAACACCATATATTTT.

The chain couples TRBV6-5 to TRBJ1-2; D gene uncertain. There are 15 residues in the CDR3. From germline, CDR1 is MNHEY and CDR2 SVGAGI. Trimming took off 5 bases at V and 0 bases at J, with 13 bases between the two ends. For the CDR3, the DNA is TGTGCCAGCAGTACCACACGGGGAGCTAACTATGGCTACACCTTC. Translation: CASSTTRGANYGYTF.